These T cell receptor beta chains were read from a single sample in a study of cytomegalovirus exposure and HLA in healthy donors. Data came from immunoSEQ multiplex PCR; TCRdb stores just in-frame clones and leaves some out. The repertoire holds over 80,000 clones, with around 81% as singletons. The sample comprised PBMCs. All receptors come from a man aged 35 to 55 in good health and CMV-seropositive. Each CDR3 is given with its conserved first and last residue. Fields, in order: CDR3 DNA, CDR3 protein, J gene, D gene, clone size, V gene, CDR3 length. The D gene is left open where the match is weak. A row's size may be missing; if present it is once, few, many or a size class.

cdr3_nt: TGTGCCAGCAGCAAGGACAGGGCTGGGGCCAACGGCCTGACTTTC
cdr3_aa: CASSKDRAGANGLTF
j_call: TRBJ2-6
d_call: TRBD1
clone_size: once
v_call: TRBV6-6
cdr3_length: 15

cdr3_nt: TGTGCCAGTAGTATTGTCAGATTGAACACTGAAGCTTTCTTT
cdr3_aa: CASSIVRLNTEAFF
j_call: TRBJ1-1
d_call: -
clone_size: -
v_call: TRBV19
cdr3_length: 14

cdr3_nt: TGTGCCAGCAGTGTAATGACAGGAGCAGATCAGCCCCAGCATTTT
cdr3_aa: CASSVMTGADQPQHF
j_call: TRBJ1-5
d_call: -
clone_size: -
v_call: TRBV2
cdr3_length: 15

cdr3_nt: TGCGCCAGCAGCCCCGGGTACGAGCAGTACTTC
cdr3_aa: CASSPGYEQYF
j_call: TRBJ2-7
d_call: -
clone_size: once
v_call: TRBV10-2
cdr3_length: 11

cdr3_nt: TGTGCCAGCAGCCAAGACGGGATAGCGGGAAGCTCCTACAATGAGCAGTTCTTC
cdr3_aa: CASSQDGIAGSSYNEQFF
j_call: TRBJ2-1
d_call: TRBD2
clone_size: -
v_call: TRBV4-2
cdr3_length: 18

cdr3_nt: TGTGCCAGCTCACCAAGAGCAGATACGCAGTATTTT
cdr3_aa: CASSPRADTQYF
j_call: TRBJ2-3
d_call: -
clone_size: -
v_call: TRBV18
cdr3_length: 12

cdr3_nt: TGCAGCGTTGTCGTCCGGGTACTAAACAATGAGCAGTTCTTC
cdr3_aa: CSVVVRVLNNEQFF
j_call: TRBJ2-1
d_call: -
clone_size: -
v_call: TRBV29-1
cdr3_length: 14

cdr3_nt: TGTGCCAGCAGCGTAGGCATGGCAGAGACCCAGTACTTC
cdr3_aa: CASSVGMAETQYF
j_call: TRBJ2-5
d_call: -
clone_size: -
v_call: TRBV9
cdr3_length: 13

cdr3_nt: TGCGCCAGCAGCTTGGGGACAGGGGGAACGGCTTTCTTT
cdr3_aa: CASSLGTGGTAFF
j_call: TRBJ1-1
d_call: TRBD1
clone_size: once
v_call: TRBV5-1
cdr3_length: 13

cdr3_nt: TGTGCCAGCAGTCCTCCCCAGGGCACCGGGGAGCTGTTTTTT
cdr3_aa: CASSPPQGTGELFF
j_call: TRBJ2-2
d_call: -
clone_size: -
v_call: TRBV11-3
cdr3_length: 14

cdr3_nt: TGTGCCAGCCGGGGGGACTACAATGAGCAGTTCTTC
cdr3_aa: CASRGDYNEQFF
j_call: TRBJ2-1
d_call: TRBD2
clone_size: -
v_call: TRBV6-6
cdr3_length: 12

cdr3_nt: TGTGCCAGCAGCGTAGGAACAGCCACATACACTGAAGCTTTCTTT
cdr3_aa: CASSVGTATYTEAFF
j_call: TRBJ1-1
d_call: -
clone_size: -
v_call: TRBV9
cdr3_length: 15

cdr3_nt: TGCAGCGTCACCGACTACCAAGAGACCCAGTACTTC
cdr3_aa: CSVTDYQETQYF
j_call: TRBJ2-5
d_call: -
clone_size: -
v_call: TRBV29-1
cdr3_length: 12

cdr3_nt: TGTGCCAGCAGCCCGGGACTAGCGGGGGAAAACATTCAGTACTTC
cdr3_aa: CASSPGLAGENIQYF
j_call: TRBJ2-4
d_call: TRBD2
clone_size: -
v_call: TRBV28
cdr3_length: 15